Each of the 20 T cell receptor beta chains below was sequenced from the same sample in a study of T cell changes during pregnancy in multiple sclerosis. Libraries were prepared by immunoSEQ multiplex PCR; TCRdb keeps only in-frame clonotypes and omits some of them. The sample contains around 61,000 clones, 75% to 90% of which appear only once. Here the sequenced sample was peripheral blood, taken in the first trimester of pregnancy. These receptor sequences come from a female donor in good health, enrolled as a control in a pregnancy study.

The rearrangement uses TRBV5-8 and TRBJ1-1; a possible D gene is TRBD1 (5 bases). The ends were cut back, 1 base at V and 6 bases at J, with 13 bases in the middle. This CDR3 has 14 residues. CDR1 and CDR2 (germline): SGHTS, YDEGEE. CDR3: CASSLLQGVPEAFF. CDR3 in DNA: TGTGCCAGCAGCTTGCTGCAGGGCGTCCCTGAAGCTTTCTTT.

This clone was picked up one time. This chain connects TRBV14 to TRBJ2-5; the match to TRBD2 covers 10 bases. The germline CDR1 and CDR2 sequences are SGHDN and FVKESK. CDR3 length equals 16 residues. The trim removed 2 bases at V and 5 bases at J, leaving 8 bases unmatched. The CDR3 protein is CASSQTSGGVKETQYF. In DNA form, the CDR3 reads TGTGCCAGCAGCCAAACCAGCGGGGGGGTAAAGGAGACCCAGTACTTC.

The chain is built from TRBV7-9 and TRBJ2-1; D gene uncertain. The CDR3 covers 14 residues. The V end was cut by 0 bases, the J end by 3 bases, with 6 bases between. CDR1 is SEHNR and CDR2 is FQNEAQ in the germline V gene (reference sequence). CDR3 DNA sequence: TGTGCCAGCAGCTTAGCTGCGCTCTACAATGAGCAGTTCTTC. Encoded protein: CASSLAALYNEQFF.

V gene TRBV11-3 combines with J gene TRBJ1-2; 8 nucleotides match TRBD1. Unmatched junction bases numbered 7, after V lost 11 bases and J lost 8 bases. The germline V gene has CDR1 SGHNT and CDR2 YENEEA. This CDR3 comprises 11 residues. The CDR3 nucleotides read TGTGCCGTAAGGGCAGGGGGCGGCTACACCTTC. This sequence encodes CAVRAGGGYTF. The full variable domain, its missing parts supplied by reference TRBV11-3 and TRBJ1-2, is EAGVVQSPRYKIIEKKQPVAFWCNPISGHNTLYWYLQNLGQGPELLIRYENEEAVDDSQLPKDRFSAERLKGVDSTLKIQPAELGDSAVYLCAVRAGGGYTFGSGTRLTVV.

V is TRBV30 and J is TRBJ2-3, with TRBD1 as a possible D gene (7 bases). V was trimmed by 5 bases and J by 2 bases, leaving 17 bases between them. The length of the CDR3 is 15 residues. Germline V CDR1 and CDR2: GTSNPN, SVGIG (reference sequence). CDR3 in DNA: TGTGCCTGGGGGATAGGGGGCGGGAACACAGATACGCAGTATTTT. Translation gives CAWGIGGGNTDTQYF.

This chain links TRBV18 with TRBJ1-3; D ambiguous. Trimming removed 1 base at V and 0 bases at J, with 13 bases between. CDR1 KGHSH and CDR2 LQKENI come from the germline V gene. CDR3 length: 17 amino acids. The CDR3, as DNA: TGTGCCAGCTCACCACTCAGGCCCGGGGTCTCTGGAAACACCATATATTTT. Residues: CASSPLRPGVSGNTIYF. The full variable domain, completed using reference TRBV18 and TRBJ1-3, is NAGVMQNPRHLVRRRGQEARLRCSPMKGHSHVYWYRQLPEEGLKFMVYLQKENIIDESGMPKERFSAEFPKEGPSILRIQQVVRGDSAAYFCASSPLRPGVSGNTIYFGEGSWLTVV.

The rearrangement links TRBV7-9 to TRBJ2-7; possibly TRBD2 for D (6 bases). From germline, CDR1 is SEHNR and CDR2 FQNEAQ (reference sequence). Trimming pared 1 base from V and 5 bases from J, leaving 12 bases between. The CDR3 is 14 amino acids. DNA of the CDR3: TGTGCCAGCAGCTTAGTCCCCGGGAGCCACGAGCAGTACTTC. Amino acid sequence: CASSLVPGSHEQYF.

V and J are TRBV5-6 and TRBJ2-2, with TRBD1 identical over 7 bases. V gave up 4 bases and J gave up 6 bases; unmatched junction bases: 9. The CDR3 has 15 amino acids. Germline V gene sequence: CDR1 SGHDT, CDR2 YYEEEE. The CDR3 sequence: CASSPPTGSPGELFF. CDR3 in DNA: TGTGCCAGCAGCCCGCCGACAGGGTCGCCCGGGGAGCTGTTTTTT.

The chain combines TRBV30 with TRBJ1-6; no firm D call. CDR3 length: 14 residues. V lost 3 bases, J lost 5 bases, and 11 bases lay in between. CDR1 is GTSNPN, CDR2 SVGIG, per germline (reference sequence). CDR3 DNA sequence: TGTGCCTGGAGCGCCGGGGTCAATAATTCACCCCTCCACTTT. Translated, it gives CAWSAGVNNSPLHF.

This chain joins TRBV25-1 and TRBJ2-1; 8 bases fit TRBD2. CDR1 and CDR2 from the germline V gene are MGHDK and SYGVNS. This CDR3 is built from 14 residues. After removal of 7 bases from V and 2 bases from J, the junction contained 4 bases not matched to a gene. CDR3 sequence reads: CASTLAGPYNEQFF. The CDR3 DNA sequence: TGTGCCAGCACTCTAGCGGGCCCCTACAATGAGCAGTTCTTC.

The gene calls are TRBV6-5 and TRBJ1-2, with D tentatively TRBD1 (5 bases). The CDR3 has 15 amino acids. The V and J ends lost 1 base and 7 bases respectively, with 16 bases between them. Per germline, CDR1 MNHEY and CDR2 SVGAGI. The CDR3 reads CASSYLARVPSGYTF. CDR3 coding DNA: TGTGCCAGCAGTTACTTGGCCAGGGTGCCCTCTGGCTACACCTTC.

The gene calls are TRBV6-5 and TRBJ1-5, with 7 bases aligning to TRBD1. The CDR3 is 15 amino acids. CDR1 and CDR2 (germline): MNHEY, SVGAGI. The ends lost 6 bases at V and 7 bases at J; junction bases unmatched: 12. CDR3 bases: TGTGCCAGCAGATCCCTGACAGGGCTTGTCCAGCCCCAGCATTTT. It specifies CASRSLTGLVQPQHF.

The chain links TRBV2 to TRBJ2-5; the D is unclear. The CDR3 length is 13 residues. The germline V gene has CDR1 SNHLY and CDR2 FYNNEI. V lost 2 bases and J lost 1, with 5 bases in between. CDR3 in amino acids: CASSELLQETQYF. The DNA of the CDR3 is TGTGCCAGCAGTGAACTCCTCCAAGAGACCCAGTACTTC.

The J gene is TRBJ2-3, the V gene TRBV7-7; the match to TRBD2 covers 11 bases. Trimming took 1 base from V and 0 from J; bases not matched to a gene: 3. This CDR3 comprises 17 residues. Germline loops: CDR1 SSHAT, CDR2 FNYEAQ (reference sequence). The CDR3 bases are TGTGCCAGCAGCTTAGGCCTAGCGGGGGGAAGCACAGATACGCAGTATTTT. Its translation is CASSLGLAGGSTDTQYF.

The chain carries TRBV2 and TRBJ2-3, with 10 bases fitting TRBD2. Germline-derived CDR1 and CDR2 are SNHLY and FYNNEI. CDR3 size: 15 residues. V lost 7 bases, J lost 5 bases, and 9 bases stayed unmatched. The CDR3 loop reads CASTPQGTSEDTQYF. The CDR3 DNA reads TGTGCCAGCACCCCACAGGGGACTAGCGAAGATACGCAGTATTTT.

This chain uses TRBV19 with TRBJ1-2, with D unclear. V lost 8 bases and J 2 bases, leaving 15 bases between the germline ends. The CDR3 covers 14 residues. Germline V gene lookup returns CDR1 LNHDA and CDR2 SQIVND (reference sequence). Here the CDR3 reads CASHREAPNYGYTF. The CDR3 bases are TGTGCCAGTCATCGTGAGGCGCCAAACTATGGCTACACCTTC.

The chain is built from TRBV5-4 and TRBJ1-2; 8 bases fit TRBD1. Germline CDR1 reads SGHNT; CDR2 reads YYREEE (reference sequence). V shed 5 bases, J shed 7 bases, and the junction held 7 bases outside the gene matches. This CDR3 comprises 13 residues. The CDR3 DNA reads as TGTGCCAGCAGGGTGGACAGGGCGAGTGGCTACACCTTC. This codes for CASRVDRASGYTF.

V and J are TRBV9 and TRBJ2-1, with TRBD2 matching over 11 bases. The CDR3 is made up of 18 amino acids. V shed 0 bases, J shed 4 bases, and the junction held 9 bases outside the gene matches. Germline-derived CDR1 and CDR2 are SGDLS and YYNGEE. The CDR3 DNA is TGTGCCAGCAGCGTAGAAGGGTCTAGCGGGGGGCTGTACAATGAGCAGTTCTTC. This translates into CASSVEGSSGGLYNEQFF.

The chain couples TRBV29-1 to TRBJ2-7; no definite D call. V shed 7 bases and J shed 7 bases, with 20 bases lying between them. From germline, CDR1 is SQVTM and CDR2 ANQGSEA. The CDR3 is 13 amino acids. CDR3 in DNA: TGCAGCGGCAGTGGGCAGAGCCCAAGGGAGCAGTACTTC. As protein: CSGSGQSPREQYF.

The gene calls are TRBV10-3 and TRBJ2-3; tentative D call: TRBD2 (6 bases). This CDR3 comprises 17 residues. Germline V gene sequence: CDR1 ENHRY, CDR2 SYGVKD. V gave up 0 bases and J gave up 2 bases, with 15 bases separating them. The CDR3: CAISESGAGNPTDTQYF. The CDR3 DNA sequence: TGTGCCATCAGTGAGTCAGGGGCGGGAAACCCCACAGATACGCAGTATTTT.